This T cell receptor beta chain was identified during a study of CD8 T cells in ankylosing spondylitis. Study-level points and caveats: Characteristic of ankylosing spondylitis blood, it appeared, was a TCR beta motif comprising several highly homologous variants. Earlier reports found some motif variants in synovial fluid and blood in reactive arthritis.

This clonotype was seen repeatedly, ten times or more. The antigen remains unidentified. Each TCR beta library was made by quantitative 5'-RACE that incorporated molecular barcodes. TCRdb re-analysed the 5' RACE reads in MiXCR, keeping a single row per CDR3 protein. The sample comprises 700,000 to 1,000,000 distinct CDR3 sequences, about 11% of which are singletons, and about 0.49% rests with the top ten. CDR3 length equals 14 residues. V was pared by 8 bases and J by 2 bases, with 15 bases between. The sequenced sample was blood, either unsorted or a sorted T cell fraction (not recorded which). The V gene is TRBV12-3 or TRBV12-4, the J gene TRBJ1-1; a possible D gene is TRBD1 (6 bases). This receptor was identified in a male donor with ankylosing spondylitis. The CDR3 DNA reads TGTGCCAGCCTAGGCCGGACAGCTAACACTGAAGCTTTCTTT. It codes for CASLGRTANTEAFF.